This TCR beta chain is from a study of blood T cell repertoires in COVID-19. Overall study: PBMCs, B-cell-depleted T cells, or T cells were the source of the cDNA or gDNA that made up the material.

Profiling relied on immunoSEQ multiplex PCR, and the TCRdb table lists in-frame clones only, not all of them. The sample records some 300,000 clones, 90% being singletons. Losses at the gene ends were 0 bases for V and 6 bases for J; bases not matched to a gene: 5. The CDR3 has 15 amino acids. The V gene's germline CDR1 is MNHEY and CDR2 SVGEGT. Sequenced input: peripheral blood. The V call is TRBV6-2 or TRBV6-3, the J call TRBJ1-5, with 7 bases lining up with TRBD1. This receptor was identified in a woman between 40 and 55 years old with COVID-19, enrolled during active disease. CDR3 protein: CASSYSGGRAQPQHF. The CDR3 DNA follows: TGTGCCAGCAGTTACTCAGGGGGCAGGGCTCAGCCCCAGCATTTT.